Included here is one TCR beta chain sequence, with context. V was clipped by 4 bases and J by 4 bases; unmatched bases: 7. CDR1 and CDR2 (germline): SGHDT, YYEEEE. This CDR3 comprises 16 residues. The data stem from a study of blood T cell repertoires in COVID-19. Study background: The samples span acute and convalescent COVID-19 from the United States, Italy and Spain. The analysed material was cDNA or gDNA that came from T cells, B-cell-depleted T cells, or PBMCs.

In the authors' methods: Quantification of nucleated cells was approximated via reference gene primer amplification. Generated by immunoSEQ multiplex PCR, the TCRdb table keeps only in-frame clones and is missing some. V and J calls and clone size are those listed in that table; D and trimming were worked out from the DNA. This sample has about 190,000 clones; around nine tenths occur once, and the top ten carry about 6.6%. The chain couples TRBV5-6 to TRBJ2-2; 10 bases are shared with TRBD1. The sample taken for sequencing was peripheral blood. The clonotype was recovered from a woman aged 40 to 55 who had recovered from COVID-19. The CDR3 is CASSPGTGDITGELFF. Here the CDR3 DNA reads TGTGCCAGCAGCCCCGGGACAGGGGACATCACCGGGGAGCTGTTTTTT.